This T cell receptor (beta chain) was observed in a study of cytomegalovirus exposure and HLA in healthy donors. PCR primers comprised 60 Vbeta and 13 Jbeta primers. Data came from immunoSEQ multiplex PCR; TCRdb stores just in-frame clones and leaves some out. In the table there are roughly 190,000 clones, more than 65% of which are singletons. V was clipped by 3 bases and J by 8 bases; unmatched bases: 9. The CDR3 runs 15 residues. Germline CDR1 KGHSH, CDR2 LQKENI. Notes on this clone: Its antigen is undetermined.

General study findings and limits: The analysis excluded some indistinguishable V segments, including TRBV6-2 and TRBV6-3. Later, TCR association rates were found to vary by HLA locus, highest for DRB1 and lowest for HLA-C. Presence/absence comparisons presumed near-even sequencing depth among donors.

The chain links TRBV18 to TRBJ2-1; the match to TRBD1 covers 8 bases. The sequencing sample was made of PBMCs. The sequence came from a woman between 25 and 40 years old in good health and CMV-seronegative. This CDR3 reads CASSPRTGLGDEQFF. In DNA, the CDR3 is TGTGCCAGCTCACCCCGGACAGGGTTAGGTGATGAGCAGTTCTTC.